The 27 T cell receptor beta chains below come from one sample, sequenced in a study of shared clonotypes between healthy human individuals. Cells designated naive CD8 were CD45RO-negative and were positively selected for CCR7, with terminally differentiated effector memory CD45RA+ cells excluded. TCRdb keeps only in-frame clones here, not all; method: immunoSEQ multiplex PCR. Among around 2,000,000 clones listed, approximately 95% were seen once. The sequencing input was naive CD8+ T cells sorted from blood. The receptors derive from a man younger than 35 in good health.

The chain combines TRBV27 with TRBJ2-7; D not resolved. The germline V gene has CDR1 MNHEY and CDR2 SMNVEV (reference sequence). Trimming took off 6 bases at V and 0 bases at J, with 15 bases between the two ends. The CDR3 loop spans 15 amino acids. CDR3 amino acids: CASRPDRGYSYEQYF. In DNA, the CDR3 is TGTGCCAGCAGACCAGACCGAGGCTACTCCTACGAGCAGTACTTC.

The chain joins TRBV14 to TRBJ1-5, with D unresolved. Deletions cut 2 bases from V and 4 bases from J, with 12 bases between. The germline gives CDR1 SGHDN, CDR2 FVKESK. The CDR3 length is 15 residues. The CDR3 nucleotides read TGTGCCAGCAGCCAATCCGGATTCGTAAATCAGCCCCAGCATTTT. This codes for CASSQSGFVNQPQHF.

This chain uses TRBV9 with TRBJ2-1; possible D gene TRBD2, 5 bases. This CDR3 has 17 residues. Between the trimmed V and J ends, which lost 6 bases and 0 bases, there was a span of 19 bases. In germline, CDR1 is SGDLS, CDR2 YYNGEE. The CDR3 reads CASIGGDSTSSYNEQFF. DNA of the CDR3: TGTGCCAGCATCGGAGGCGATTCAACTAGCTCCTACAATGAGCAGTTCTTC.

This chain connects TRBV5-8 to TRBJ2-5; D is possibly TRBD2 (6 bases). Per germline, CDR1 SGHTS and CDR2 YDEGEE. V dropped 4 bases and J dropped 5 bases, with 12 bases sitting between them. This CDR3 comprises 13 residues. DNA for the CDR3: TGTGCCAGCAGCCTGGATGGGGGGGAGACCCAGTACTTC. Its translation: CASSLDGGETQYF.

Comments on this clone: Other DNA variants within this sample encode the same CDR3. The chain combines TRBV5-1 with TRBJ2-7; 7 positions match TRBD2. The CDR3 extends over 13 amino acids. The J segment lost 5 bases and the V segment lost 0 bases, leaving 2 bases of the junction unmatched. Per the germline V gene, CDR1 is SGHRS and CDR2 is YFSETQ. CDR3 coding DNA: TGCGCCAGCAGCTTGGAAAGCGGGGACGAGCAGTACTTC. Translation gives CASSLESGDEQYF.

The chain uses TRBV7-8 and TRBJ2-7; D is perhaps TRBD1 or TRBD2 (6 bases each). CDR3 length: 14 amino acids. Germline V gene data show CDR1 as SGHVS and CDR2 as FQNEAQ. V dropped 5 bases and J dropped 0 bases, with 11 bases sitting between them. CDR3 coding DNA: TGTGCCAGCAGCGGAGGGGACAACTCCTACGAGCAGTACTTC. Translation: CASSGGDNSYEQYF.

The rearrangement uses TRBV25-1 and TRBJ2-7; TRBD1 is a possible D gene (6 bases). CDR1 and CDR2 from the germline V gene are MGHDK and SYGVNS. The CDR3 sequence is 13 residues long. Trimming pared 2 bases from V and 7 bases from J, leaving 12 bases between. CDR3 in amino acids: CASSETRGGEQYF. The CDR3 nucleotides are TGTGCCAGCAGTGAAACCAGGGGCGGGGAGCAGTACTTC.

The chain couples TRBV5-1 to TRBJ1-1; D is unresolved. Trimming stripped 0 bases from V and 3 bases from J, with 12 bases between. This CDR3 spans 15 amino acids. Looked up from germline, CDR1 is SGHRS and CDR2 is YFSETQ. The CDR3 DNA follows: TGCGCCAGCAGCTTGGCCCCGGGTCTAGACACTGAAGCTTTCTTT. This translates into CASSLAPGLDTEAFF.

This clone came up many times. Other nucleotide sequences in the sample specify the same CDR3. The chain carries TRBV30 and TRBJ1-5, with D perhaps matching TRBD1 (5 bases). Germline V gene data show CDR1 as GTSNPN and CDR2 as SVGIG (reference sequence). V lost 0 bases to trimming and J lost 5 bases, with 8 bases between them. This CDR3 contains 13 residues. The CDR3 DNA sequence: TGTGCCTGGAGTGTACTAGGGGATCAGCCCCAGCATTTT. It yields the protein CAWSVLGDQPQHF.

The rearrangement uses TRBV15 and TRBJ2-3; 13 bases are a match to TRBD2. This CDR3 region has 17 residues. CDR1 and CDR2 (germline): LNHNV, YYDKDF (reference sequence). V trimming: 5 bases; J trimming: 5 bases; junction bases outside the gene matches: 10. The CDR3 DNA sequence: TGTGCCACCAGCCTGACTAGCGGGAGGCCCCACGGAGATACGCAGTATTTT. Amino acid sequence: CATSLTSGRPHGDTQYF.

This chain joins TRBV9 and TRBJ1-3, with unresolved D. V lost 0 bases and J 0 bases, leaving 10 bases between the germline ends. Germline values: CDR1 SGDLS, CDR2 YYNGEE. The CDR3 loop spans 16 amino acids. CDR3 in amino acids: CASSVEWAASGNTIYF. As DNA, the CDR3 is TGTGCCAGCAGCGTAGAGTGGGCAGCCTCTGGAAACACCATATATTTT.

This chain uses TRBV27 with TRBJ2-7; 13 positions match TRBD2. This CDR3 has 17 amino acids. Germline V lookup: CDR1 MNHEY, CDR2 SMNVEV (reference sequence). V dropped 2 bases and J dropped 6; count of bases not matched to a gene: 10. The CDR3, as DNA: TGTGCCAGCAGTTTACTAACTAGCGGGAGGGGTGCTGGCGAGCAGTACTTC. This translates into CASSLLTSGRGAGEQYF.

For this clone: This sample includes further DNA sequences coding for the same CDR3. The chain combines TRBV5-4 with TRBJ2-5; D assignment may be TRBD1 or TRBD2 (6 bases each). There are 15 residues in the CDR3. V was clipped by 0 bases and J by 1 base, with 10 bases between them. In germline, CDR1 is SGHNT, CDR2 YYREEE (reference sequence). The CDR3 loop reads CASSLAWGAQETQYF. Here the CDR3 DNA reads TGTGCCAGCAGCTTGGCCTGGGGGGCCCAAGAGACCCAGTACTTC.

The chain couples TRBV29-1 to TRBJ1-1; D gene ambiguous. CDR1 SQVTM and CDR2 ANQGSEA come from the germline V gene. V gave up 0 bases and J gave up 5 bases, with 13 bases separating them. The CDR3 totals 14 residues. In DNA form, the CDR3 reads TGCAGCGTTGAAGATCAACCTGCGAGGACTGAAGCTTTCTTT. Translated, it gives CSVEDQPARTEAFF.

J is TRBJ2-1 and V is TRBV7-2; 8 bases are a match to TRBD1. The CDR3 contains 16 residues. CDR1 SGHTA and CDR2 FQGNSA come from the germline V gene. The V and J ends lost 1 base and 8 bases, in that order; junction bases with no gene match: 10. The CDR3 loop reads CASSLVGQGAFDEQFF. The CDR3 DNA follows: TGTGCCAGCAGCTTAGTTGGGCAGGGGGCGTTCGATGAGCAGTTCTTC.

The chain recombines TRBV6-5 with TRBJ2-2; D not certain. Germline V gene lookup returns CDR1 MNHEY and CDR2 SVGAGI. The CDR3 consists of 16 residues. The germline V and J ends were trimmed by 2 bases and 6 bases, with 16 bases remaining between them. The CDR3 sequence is CASSYQPDPASGELFF. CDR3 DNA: TGTGCCAGCAGTTACCAACCGGACCCGGCCTCCGGGGAGCTGTTTTTT.

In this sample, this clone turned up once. CDR3 DNA sequence: TGCAGCGTTGAAGACTGGACTAGCGGGGACACCGGGGAGCTGTTTTTT. It specifies CSVEDWTSGDTGELFF. The V and J genes are TRBV29-1 and TRBJ2-2; 12 bases line up with TRBD2. The junction had 2 bases not matched to a gene; V was cut back by 0 bases and J by 3 bases. CDR1 and CDR2 from the germline V gene are SQVTM and ANQGSEA. CDR3 length equals 16 residues.

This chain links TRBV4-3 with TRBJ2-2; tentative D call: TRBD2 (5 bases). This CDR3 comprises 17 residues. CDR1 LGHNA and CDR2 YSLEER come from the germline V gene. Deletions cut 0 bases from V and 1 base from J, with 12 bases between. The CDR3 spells CASSQDSEGQNTGELFF. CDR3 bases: TGCGCCAGCAGCCAAGATAGCGAGGGCCAGAACACCGGGGAGCTGTTTTTT.

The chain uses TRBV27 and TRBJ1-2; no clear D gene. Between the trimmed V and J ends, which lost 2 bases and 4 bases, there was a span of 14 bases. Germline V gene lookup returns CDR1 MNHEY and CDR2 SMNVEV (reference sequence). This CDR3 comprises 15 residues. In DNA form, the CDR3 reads TGTGCCAGCAGTTTAAAAGCCTGGGCGTTCTATGGCTACACCTTC. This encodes CASSLKAWAFYGYTF.

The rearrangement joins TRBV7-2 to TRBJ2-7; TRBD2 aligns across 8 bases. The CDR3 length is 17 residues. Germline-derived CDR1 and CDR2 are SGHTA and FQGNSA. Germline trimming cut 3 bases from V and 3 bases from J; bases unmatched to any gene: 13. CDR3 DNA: TGTGCCAGCAGCTTTGGCCCGGGAGGGCCGTCGGGCTACGAGCAGTACTTC. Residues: CASSFGPGGPSGYEQYF. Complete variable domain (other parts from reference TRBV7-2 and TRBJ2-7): GAGVSQSPSNKVTEKGKDVELRCDPISGHTALYWYRQSLGQGLEFLIYFQGNSAPDKSGLPSDRFSAERTGGSVSTLTIQRTQQEDSAVYLCASSFGPGGPSGYEQYFGPGTRLTVT.

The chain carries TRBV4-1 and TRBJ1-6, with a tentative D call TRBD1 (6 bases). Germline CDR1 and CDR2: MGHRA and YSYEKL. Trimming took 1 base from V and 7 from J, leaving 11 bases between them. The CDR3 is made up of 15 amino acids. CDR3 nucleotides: TGCGCCAGCAGCCAAGTCGGGACACTCAATTCACCCCTCCACTTT. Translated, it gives CASSQVGTLNSPLHF.

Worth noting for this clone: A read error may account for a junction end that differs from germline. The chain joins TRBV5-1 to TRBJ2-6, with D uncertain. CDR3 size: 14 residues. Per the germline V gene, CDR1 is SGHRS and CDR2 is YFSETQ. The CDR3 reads CARRRLTGANVLTF. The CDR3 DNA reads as TGCGCCCGCAGACGGCTAACTGGGGCCAACGTCCTGACTTTC.

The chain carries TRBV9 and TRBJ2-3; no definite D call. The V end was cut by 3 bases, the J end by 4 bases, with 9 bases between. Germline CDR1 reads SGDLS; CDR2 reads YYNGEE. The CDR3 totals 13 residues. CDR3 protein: CASSAEWADTQYF. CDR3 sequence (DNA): TGTGCCAGCAGCGCCGAATGGGCAGATACGCAGTATTTT.

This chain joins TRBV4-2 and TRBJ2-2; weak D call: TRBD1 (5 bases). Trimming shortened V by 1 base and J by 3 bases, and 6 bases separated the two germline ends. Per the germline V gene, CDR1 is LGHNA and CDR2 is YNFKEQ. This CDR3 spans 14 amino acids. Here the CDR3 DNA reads TGTGCCAGCAGCCAAGTAGGGGACACCGGGGAGCTGTTTTTT. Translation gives CASSQVGDTGELFF.

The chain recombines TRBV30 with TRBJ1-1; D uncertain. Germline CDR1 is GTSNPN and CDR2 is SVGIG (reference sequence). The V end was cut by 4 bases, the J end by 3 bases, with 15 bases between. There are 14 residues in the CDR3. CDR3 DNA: TGTGCCTGGAAGAGGTGGGGTATGGACACTGAAGCTTTCTTT. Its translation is CAWKRWGMDTEAFF.

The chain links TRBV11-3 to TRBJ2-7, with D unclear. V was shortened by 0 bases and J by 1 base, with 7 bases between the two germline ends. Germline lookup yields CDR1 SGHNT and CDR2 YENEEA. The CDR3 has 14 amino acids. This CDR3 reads CASSLEAGSYEQYF. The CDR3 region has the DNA TGTGCCAGCAGCTTAGAGGCCGGATCCTACGAGCAGTACTTC.

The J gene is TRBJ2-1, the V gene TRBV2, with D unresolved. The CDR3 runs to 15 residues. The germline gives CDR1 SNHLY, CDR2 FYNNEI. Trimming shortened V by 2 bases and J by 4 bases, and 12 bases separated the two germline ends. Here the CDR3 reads CASSESANEYNEQFF. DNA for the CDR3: TGTGCCAGCAGTGAAAGTGCTAATGAATACAATGAGCAGTTCTTC.